This T cell receptor beta chain was recovered during a study of blood T cell repertoires in COVID-19. Background on the study: The United States, Italy and Spain supplied acute and convalescent COVID-19 samples. PBMCs, B-cell-depleted T cells, or T cells provided the cDNA or gDNA that made up the material.

Original processing notes: Amplification of reference gene primers was used by the study to estimate nucleated cell counts. TCRdb keeps only in-frame clones here, not all; method: immunoSEQ multiplex PCR. For V, J and clone size, that table is used; D and trimming come from the DNA. The repertoire holds under 140,000 clones, with over 65% as singletons. The V and J ends lost 4 bases and 4 bases respectively, with 17 bases between them. The germline CDR1 and CDR2 sequences are SGHAT and FQNNGV. There are 16 residues in the CDR3. The TCR comes from a woman of 80 years or more with acute or convalescent COVID-19. The sequencing sample was made of peripheral blood. The V call is TRBV11-2, the J call TRBJ2-1; D possibly corresponds to TRBD2 (6 bases). The CDR3 sequence is CASSWTGLAAYNEQFF. The CDR3 DNA is TGTGCCAGCAGCTGGACTGGGTTAGCGGCGTACAATGAGCAGTTCTTC. Based on the CDR3 plus reference TRBV11-2 and TRBJ2-1, the full variable domain is EAGVAQSPRYKIIEKRQSVAFWCNPISGHATLYWYQQILGQGPKLLIQFQNNGVVDDSQLPKDRFSAERLKGVDSTLKIQPAKLEDSAVYLCASSWTGLAAYNEQFFGPGTRLTVL.